The next 17 T cell receptor beta chains were all read from a single sample in a study of high-grade serous ovarian cancer treatment subgroups. Profiling relied on immunoSEQ multiplex PCR, and the TCRdb table lists in-frame clones only, not all of them. The sample lists about 7,700 clones; approximately 72% were seen once. Tumor samples were taken before definitive surgery or chemotherapy. Input material: tumor tissue. The receptors derive from a human donor with high-grade serous ovarian cancer.

This clone came up a few times. The J gene is TRBJ2-5, the V gene TRBV7-2; perhaps TRBD2 as D (6 bases). This CDR3 has 16 residues. Germline CDR1 reads SGHTA; CDR2 reads FQGNSA. V lost 5 bases and J 4 bases, leaving 20 bases between the germline ends. The CDR3 coding sequence is TGTGCCAGCAGCGGAGGGGCTAAAGGACTTCTAGAGACCCAGTACTTC. It encodes CASSGGAKGLLETQYF.

This clone was recorded a few times. The V gene is TRBV7-8, the J gene TRBJ2-7; 12 positions agree with TRBD1. Germline CDR1 reads SGHVS; CDR2 reads FQNEAQ. V dropped 0 bases and J dropped 9; count of bases not matched to a gene: 6. The CDR3 consists of 15 residues. This CDR3 is CASSLAGTGGGRQYF. CDR3 in DNA: TGTGCCAGCAGCTTAGCCGGGACAGGGGGCGGGCGGCAGTACTTC.

The rearrangement links TRBV10-3 to TRBJ2-3, with TRBD1 identical over 8 bases. Germline CDR1 ENHRY, CDR2 SYGVKD. This CDR3 comprises 17 residues. The junction had 11 bases not matched to a gene; V was cut back by 6 bases and J by 0 bases. The CDR3 bases are TGTGCCATCAGATCCGGACAGGGTGTCCGCAGCACAGATACGCAGTATTTT. This codes for CAIRSGQGVRSTDTQYF.

The V and J genes are TRBV11-3 and TRBJ2-7, with D perhaps matching TRBD1 or TRBD2 (6 bases each). The ends were cut back, 5 bases at V and 6 bases at J, with 20 bases in the middle. The germline gives CDR1 SGHNT, CDR2 YENEEA. The CDR3 contains 15 residues. Here the CDR3 reads CASSPGGGRLTEQYF. CDR3 sequence (DNA): TGTGCCAGCAGCCCCGGGGGCGGACGACTCACCGAGCAGTACTTC.

This sequence joins TRBV9 and TRBJ2-7; 7 positions match TRBD1. V shed 0 bases and J 6 bases; nucleotides not matched to a gene: 12. There are 16 residues in the CDR3. CDR1 SGDLS and CDR2 YYNGEE come from the germline V gene. CDR3 nucleotide sequence: TGTGCCAGCAGCGTAGCATTTCTGGGACAGCTCTCCGAGCAGTACTTC. It encodes CASSVAFLGQLSEQYF. Together with reference TRBV9 and TRBJ2-7, the CDR3 gives the full variable domain: DSGVTQTPKHLITATGQRVTLRCSPRSGDLSVYWYQQSLDQGLQFLIQYYNGEERAKGNILERFSAQQFPDLHSELNLSSLELGDSALYFCASSVAFLGQLSEQYFGPGTRLTVT.

The CDR3 DNA sequence: TGCAGCGTTTCGACTAGCGGGAGAGGGGTTGAGCAGTTCTTC. Amino acids: CSVSTSGRGVEQFF. V is TRBV29-1 and J is TRBJ2-1; 12 bases align to TRBD2. CDR3 length: 14 amino acids. The germline CDR1 and CDR2 sequences are SQVTM and ANQGSEA. The ends lost 5 bases at V and 9 bases at J; junction bases unmatched: 8.

The J gene is TRBJ2-3, the V gene TRBV30; maybe TRBD2 (6 bases). V was cut by 5 bases and J by 3 bases, with 18 bases left in between. This CDR3 has 15 residues. Germline CDR1 reads GTSNPN; CDR2 reads SVGIG (reference sequence). The chain's CDR3 is CAWAPRVGRTDTQYF. The CDR3 DNA reads TGTGCCTGGGCCCCCAGGGTGGGGAGGACAGATACGCAGTATTTT.

The chain carries TRBV11-2 and TRBJ2-7; TRBD1 matches at 8 bases. V lost 2 bases to trimming and J lost 4 bases; unmatched junction nucleotides: 4. The CDR3 is 14 residues long. Germline-derived CDR1 and CDR2 are SGHAT and FQNNGV. DNA for the CDR3: TGTGCCAGCAGCTTAAGCCAGGGGGCATACGAGCAGTACTTC. This translates into CASSLSQGAYEQYF.

In its sample, this clone is medium-sized. The chain employs TRBV27 and TRBJ1-2; 7 nucleotides match TRBD1. V shed 1 base and J 4 bases; nucleotides not matched to a gene: 3. Germline V gene sequence: CDR1 MNHEY, CDR2 SMNVEV (reference sequence). The CDR3 has 14 residues. CDR3 amino acids: CASSLFGTAYGYTF. CDR3 bases: TGTGCCAGCAGTTTATTCGGGACAGCCTATGGCTACACCTTC.

This clone is large within its sample. The chain employs TRBV6-5 and TRBJ2-7, with TRBD1 identical over 8 bases. Germline trimming cut 6 bases from V and 5 bases from J; bases unmatched to any gene: 6. The CDR3 totals 13 residues. CDR1 is MNHEY and CDR2 is SVGAGI in the germline V gene. In DNA form, the CDR3 reads TGTGCCAGCAGAAGACAGGGGTCCGACGAGCAGTACTTC. Translating it yields CASRRQGSDEQYF.

The chain uses TRBV27 and TRBJ1-2; possible D gene TRBD1, 6 bases. The CDR3 spans 13 residues. V dropped 5 bases and J dropped 5 bases, with 12 bases sitting between them. CDR1 and CDR2 (germline): MNHEY, SMNVEV (reference sequence). This chain's CDR3 is CASSRGRVYGYTF. DNA of the CDR3: TGTGCCAGCAGTCGGGGGCGTGTGTATGGCTACACCTTC.

The gene calls are TRBV6-5 and TRBJ2-3; a possible D gene is TRBD2 (7 bases). From germline, CDR1 is MNHEY and CDR2 SVGAGI. The CDR3 has 16 amino acids. V gave up 4 bases and J gave up 5 bases, with 19 bases separating them. The CDR3 spells CASSSHPRGAGDTQYF. The CDR3 region has the DNA TGTGCCAGCAGTTCCCACCCCCGGGGGGCGGGAGATACGCAGTATTTT.

The chain carries TRBV6-5 and TRBJ1-1; 7 nucleotides agree with TRBD1. The germline gives CDR1 MNHEY, CDR2 SVGAGI. V shed 8 bases and J 6 bases; nucleotides not matched to a gene: 6. The CDR3 totals 12 residues. CDR3 loop: CASGYRGAEAFF. The CDR3, as DNA: TGTGCCAGCGGGTACAGGGGCGCTGAAGCTTTCTTT.

The CDR3 sequence is CASRGWGGSNEKLFF. CDR3 coding DNA: TGTGCCAGTAGGGGCTGGGGGGGCTCTAATGAAAAACTGTTTTTT. The genes are TRBV19 and TRBJ1-4; tentatively, D is TRBD1 (6 bases). Per the germline V gene, CDR1 is LNHDA and CDR2 is SQIVND (reference sequence). The CDR3 contains 15 residues. Trimming took 6 bases from V and 3 from J, leaving 14 bases between them.

The chain recombines TRBV19 with TRBJ2-1, with no clear D. The CDR3 extends over 15 amino acids. The V gene lost 3 bases and the J gene lost 3 bases, with 12 bases spanning the gap. Germline CDR1 reads LNHDA; CDR2 reads SQIVND (reference sequence). The CDR3 is CASSMALAFYNEQFF. CDR3 nucleotides: TGTGCCAGTAGTATGGCTCTGGCCTTCTACAATGAGCAGTTCTTC.

The rearrangement uses TRBV27 and TRBJ2-3; D uncertain. Trimming removed 5 bases from V and 5 bases from J, with 8 bases in between. The CDR3 consists of 12 residues. Germline V gene data show CDR1 as MNHEY and CDR2 as SMNVEV (reference sequence). The CDR3 spells CASSPYQDTQYF. The CDR3 DNA follows: TGTGCCAGCAGTCCCTACCAAGATACGCAGTATTTT.

The V and J genes are TRBV27 and TRBJ2-6; the D is unclear. The CDR3 covers 15 residues. V was cut by 0 bases and J by 4 bases, with 7 bases left in between. Germline V gene sequence: CDR1 MNHEY, CDR2 SMNVEV (reference sequence). The DNA of the CDR3 is TGTGCCAGCAGTTTATCAGGGAACGGGGCCAACGTCCTGACTTTC. Translating it yields CASSLSGNGANVLTF.